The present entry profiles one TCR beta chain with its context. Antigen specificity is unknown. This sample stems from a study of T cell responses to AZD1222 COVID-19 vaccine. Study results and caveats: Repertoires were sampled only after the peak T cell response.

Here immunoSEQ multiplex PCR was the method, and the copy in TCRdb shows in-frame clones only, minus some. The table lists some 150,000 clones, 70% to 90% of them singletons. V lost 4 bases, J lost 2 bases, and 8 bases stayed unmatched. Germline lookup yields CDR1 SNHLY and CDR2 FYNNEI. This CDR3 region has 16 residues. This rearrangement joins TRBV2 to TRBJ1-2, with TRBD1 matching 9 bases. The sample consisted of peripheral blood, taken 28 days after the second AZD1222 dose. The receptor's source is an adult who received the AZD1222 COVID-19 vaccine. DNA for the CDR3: TGTGCCAGCAGTGCGGGACAGGGAGATCTAAACTATGGCTACACCTTC. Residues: CASSAGQGDLNYGYTF.